This T cell receptor (beta chain) stems from a study of T cells after yellow fever vaccination (dated by TCRdb to about 2019). The study in broad terms: Libraries from fractions with low cell numbers were prepared with the SMART-Seq v4 Ultra Low Input RNA kit. To follow T-cell clones before and after primary and booster YFV17D yellow fever vaccination, bulk TCR alpha and beta repertoires were sequenced over time. Two healthy male donors made up the cohort, one aged 18 to 30 years and the other aged 30 to 40 years. Blood was collected at multiple timepoints before and after primary and secondary immunization, and bulk PBMC replicates and cell subsets were isolated. Findings and caveats that apply to the study as a whole: Most clones expanded after primary vaccination (around 97% of CD4 and roughly 90% of CD8) were re-detected after the booster, suggesting that broad memory maintenance occurred. Because the study included only a couple of donors, the extent to which the findings can be generalized is limited. Because abundant contaminating clonotypes from the bulk population could be contained in FACS-sorted repertoires, computational filtering was required. A small fraction of clonotypes appeared in both the CD4 and CD8 compartments, likely as a result of convergent recombination. Compared with the primary T-cell response, the secondary T-cell response was weaker but faster, peaking on day 5 rather than day 15.

TCR cDNA was made using 5'RACE template switching, a step that added a universal primer site and unique molecular identifiers. Priming for cDNA synthesis came from both the TCR alpha and TCR beta constant segments. Library amplification used two PCR steps, and the second PCR step added sample barcodes and sequencing adapters. Sequencing of the libraries was done on either Illumina HiSeq 2500 (2x100 bp) or NovaSeq (2x150 bp). Processing in the source paper ran as follows. MIGEC handled demultiplexing of reads and collapsing into UMI consensus sequences, while MiXCR performed V(D)J alignment. Using edgeR on replicate PBMC samples, clonotypes were called vaccine-responding if FDR was below 0.01 and the log2 fold change was above 5 up to day 15. CD4 or CD8 identity was assigned to each bulk clonotype according to whether the clonotype was present at higher abundance in the sequenced CD4 repertoire or the sequenced CD8 repertoire. Clones were called with MiXCR by TCRdb after fastp trimmed the public reads at Q25, and only in-frame beta chains were retained. Identical CDR3 protein sequences are pooled into one entry, listed with their most common genes and DNA. Clone size and V and J calls follow TCRdb, not the original study. The sample table contains some 500,000 distinct CDR3 sequences; only one count was recorded for roughly 13% of them. Jointly, the top ten make up around an eighth of the sample.

This clonotype was counted a few times. Its cognate antigen has yet to be identified. Base quality data are lacking; no much larger clone is found one base away. In the paper's terms, the treatment or condition label means: live attenuated yellow fever vaccine strain. Two biological replicates of bulk PBMCs were collected at each blood-draw timepoint. A standard Ficoll-Paque protocol was used to isolate PBMCs from peripheral blood. TriZol was used to extract RNA from bulk PBMCs, CD4 and CD8 fractions, and dextramer-positive and dextramer-negative fractions. From its cysteine to its phenylalanine, the CDR3 spans 14 amino acids. Only the CDR3 part of the read is kept: 42 bases, read in frame from the first base. Trimming at the junction amounts to 4 bases on V and 1 base on J, and the germline ends lie 11 bases apart. The germline V gene specifies SGHRS as CDR1 and YFSETQ as CDR2.

Specimen: PBMCs, collected on the day of the yellow fever booster vaccination. This TCR was sampled from a man aged 25-45 years who received the YFV17D yellow fever vaccine. Here the chain combines TRBV5-1 and TRBJ1-1; confidence is insufficient to name the D gene. The CDR3 sequence is CASSEPVSNTEAFF. The nucleotide sequence is TGCGCCAGCAGCGAACCGGTTTCGAACACTGAAGCTTTCTTT.